The 17 T cell receptor beta chains listed next were all sequenced from one sample in a study of cytomegalovirus exposure and HLA in healthy donors. The PCR employed 60 Vbeta primers together with 13 Jbeta primers. Using immunoSEQ multiplex PCR, the repertoire was profiled, and TCRdb retains in-frame clones only, with some absent. This sample's clone table lists 200,000 or so clones. The source material was PBMCs. All receptors come from a boy aged 10-17 years in good health and CMV-seronegative.

The genes are TRBV7-9 and TRBJ2-2, with TRBD2 matching 10 bases. CDR3 size: 18 residues. Germline CDR1 reads SEHNR; CDR2 reads FQNEAQ (reference sequence). V gave up 5 bases and J gave up 0 bases; unmatched junction bases: 9. In DNA, the CDR3 is TGTGCCAGCAGCCTGAGGGTAGCGGGGGGACCGAACACCGGGGAGCTGTTTTTT. Encoded protein: CASSLRVAGGPNTGELFF. The full variable domain, in which reference TRBV7-9 and TRBJ2-2 provide the parts outside the CDR3, is DTGVSQNPRHKITKRGQNVTFRCDPISEHNRLYWYRQTLGQGPEFLTYFQNEAQLEKSRLLSDRFSAERPKGSFSTLEIQRTEQGDSAMYLCASSLRVAGGPNTGELFFGEGSRLTVL.

This chain connects TRBV4-1 to TRBJ2-7; TRBD2 might be the D (5 bases). Trimming left V 3 bases short and J 0 bases short, with 15 bases between. Germline-derived CDR1 and CDR2 are MGHRA and YSYEKL. This CDR3 comprises 16 residues. The CDR3 coding sequence is TGCGCCAGCAGCCACCACAGAATTACTAGCTCCTACGAGCAGTACTTC. It specifies CASSHHRITSSYEQYF.

This chain uses TRBV7-9 with TRBJ2-4; 8 bases align to TRBD2. Germline-derived CDR1 and CDR2 are SEHNR and FQNEAQ (reference sequence). With 8 bases clipped from V and 7 bases from J, the junction kept 22 bases outside the gene matches. CDR3 length: 18 amino acids. CDR3 protein: CASGLFDGGAGEFNIQYF. Here the CDR3 DNA reads TGTGCCAGCGGCCTTTTTGACGGGGGGGCCGGAGAATTTAACATTCAGTACTTC.

The gene calls are TRBV6-1 and TRBJ1-1; TRBD1 aligns across 7 bases. CDR1 MNHNS and CDR2 SASEGT come from the germline V gene. The CDR3 is made up of 12 amino acids. V lost 6 bases, J lost 5 bases, and 3 bases stayed unmatched. CDR3 protein: CASSKQGTEAFF. For the CDR3, the DNA is TGTGCCAGCAGCAAACAGGGGACTGAAGCTTTCTTT.

The chain carries TRBV13 and TRBJ2-3; 7 nucleotides align to TRBD1. Losses at the gene ends were 2 bases for V and 2 bases for J; bases not matched to a gene: 7. Germline CDR1 PRHDT, CDR2 FYEKMQ (reference sequence). CDR3 length: 16 residues. The CDR3 is CASSLLDRVDTDTQYF. The CDR3 nucleotides are TGTGCCAGCAGCTTACTCGACAGGGTAGACACAGATACGCAGTATTTT.

The chain carries TRBV6-1 and TRBJ2-3; 7 bases are a match to TRBD2. With 4 bases clipped from V and 0 bases from J, the junction kept 7 bases outside the gene matches. This CDR3 spans 16 amino acids. The V gene's germline CDR1 is MNHNS and CDR2 SASEGT. The CDR3 nucleotides are TGTGCCAGCAGTGGCGGTGGGGGGGGGAGCACAGATACGCAGTATTTT. Its translation is CASSGGGGGSTDTQYF.

The chain employs TRBV9 and TRBJ1-5; D may be TRBD1 (6 bases). V was shortened by 4 bases and J by 4 bases, with 15 bases between the two germline ends. CDR3 length: 15 amino acids. Germline CDR1 and CDR2: SGDLS and YYNGEE. CDR3 region: CASSRGGSTNQPQHF. The CDR3 region has the DNA TGTGCCAGCAGCCGGGGGGGCAGCACAAATCAGCCCCAGCATTTT.

The rearrangement uses TRBV6-6 and TRBJ2-7; D gene uncertain. CDR1 and CDR2 (germline): MNHNY, SVGAGI (reference sequence). The V and J ends lost 6 bases and 3 bases respectively, with 6 bases between them. CDR3 length: 11 residues. CDR3 sequence: CASRASYEQYF. As DNA, the CDR3 is TGTGCCAGCAGGGCTAGCTACGAGCAGTACTTC.

The chain combines TRBV4-1 with TRBJ2-7; D not certain. Between the trimmed V and J ends, which lost 4 bases and 0 bases, there was a span of 19 bases. Germline V lookup: CDR1 MGHRA, CDR2 YSYEKL. CDR3 length: 17 residues. The CDR3 here is CASSPSIGAQSSYEQYF. The CDR3 DNA reads as TGCGCCAGCAGCCCCAGCATAGGAGCCCAAAGCTCCTACGAGCAGTACTTC.

This chain joins TRBV10-2 and TRBJ1-1; D is unresolved. Germline V gene data show CDR1 as WSHSY and CDR2 as SAAADI. V was cut by 2 bases and J by 2 bases, with 6 bases left in between. The length of the CDR3 is 13 residues. The CDR3 loop is CASSETVNTEAFF. As DNA, the CDR3 is TGCGCCAGCAGTGAGACAGTTAACACTGAAGCTTTCTTT.

The gene calls are TRBV13 and TRBJ2-2, with 13 bases that match TRBD2. The CDR3 has 16 amino acids. Germline CDR1 PRHDT, CDR2 FYEKMQ (reference sequence). J was trimmed by 8 bases and V by 5 bases; bases with no gene match: 8. Here the CDR3 DNA reads TGTGCCAGCAGCCCGGGGACTAGCGGGGAGTTTGGGGAGCTGTTTTTT. Protein product: CASSPGTSGEFGELFF.

The gene calls are TRBV19 and TRBJ1-2; 12 nucleotides match TRBD1. The CDR3 totals 15 residues. With 3 bases clipped from V and 8 bases from J, the junction kept 7 bases outside the gene matches. Germline values: CDR1 LNHDA, CDR2 SQIVND (reference sequence). CDR3 protein: CASSIGTGGVRGYTF. CDR3 nucleotide sequence: TGTGCCAGTAGTATCGGGACAGGGGGCGTAAGAGGCTACACCTTC.

The chain recombines TRBV5-1 with TRBJ1-1, with 9 bases aligning to TRBD1. The CDR3 loop spans 18 amino acids. V was pared by 4 bases and J by 3 bases, with 16 bases of the junction left unmatched. CDR1 is SGHRS and CDR2 is YFSETQ in the germline V gene. The CDR3 region has the DNA TGCGCCAGCAGCAGAACAGGGGGCGGCCGGCCCTTGGACACTGAAGCTTTCTTT. Amino acid sequence: CASSRTGGGRPLDTEAFF.

This rearrangement joins TRBV18 to TRBJ1-5; D not certain. V was shortened by 6 bases and J by 6 bases, with 12 bases between the two germline ends. The CDR3 runs 13 residues. Per germline, CDR1 KGHSH and CDR2 LQKENI. This chain's CDR3 is CASSEGWGQPQHF. As DNA, the CDR3 is TGTGCCAGCTCGGAGGGCTGGGGTCAGCCCCAGCATTTT.

The J gene is TRBJ2-3, the V gene TRBV5-1, with D possibly matching TRBD2 (7 bases). Between the trimmed V and J ends, which lost 3 bases and 2 bases, there was a span of 13 bases. The CDR3 sequence is 15 residues long. Germline V CDR1 and CDR2: SGHRS, YFSETQ. This CDR3 is CASSSGGFDTDTQYF. The CDR3 bases are TGCGCCAGCAGCTCGGGGGGCTTCGACACAGATACGCAGTATTTT.

The chain combines TRBV7-6 with TRBJ2-3, with a possible D match to TRBD1 (5 bases). This CDR3 contains 14 residues. Between the trimmed V and J ends, which lost 5 bases and 2 bases, there was a span of 11 bases. Germline CDR1 is SGHVS and CDR2 is FNYEAQ. The CDR3 here is CASSADRYTDTQYF. CDR3 in DNA: TGTGCCAGCAGCGCCGACAGATACACAGATACGCAGTATTTT.

V usage is TRBV7-9 and J usage is TRBJ2-1; 8 nucleotides align to TRBD1. The V gene end was trimmed by 5 bases and the J gene end by 1 base; junction bases not matched to a gene: 4. CDR1 and CDR2 (germline): SEHNR, FQNEAQ (reference sequence). The CDR3 runs to 15 residues. This CDR3 is CASSRTGGSYNEQFF. CDR3 in DNA: TGTGCCAGCAGCCGAACAGGGGGGTCCTACAATGAGCAGTTCTTC.